Each of the 26 T cell receptor beta chains below was sequenced from the same sample in a study of T cell responses to AZD1222 COVID-19 vaccine. Sequencing used immunoSEQ multiplex PCR; TCRdb keeps in-frame clones, though not all of them. The sample holds some 200,000 clones, roughly 92% seen once. The starting material was peripheral blood, obtained on day 0 of AZD1222 vaccination. The receptors stem from an adult in good health.

The chain uses TRBV12-3 or TRBV12-4 and TRBJ1-4, with D hard to call. The length of the CDR3 is 13 residues. Trimming cost V 7 bases and J 5 bases, with 11 bases left between them. CDR3 sequence (DNA): TGTGCCAGCACGTCATTGTACAATGAAAAACTGTTTTTT. It specifies CASTSLYNEKLFF.

The chain employs TRBV18 and TRBJ2-1; no reliable D call. Looked up from germline, CDR1 is KGHSH and CDR2 is LQKENI. The CDR3 sequence is 14 residues long. V was trimmed by 4 bases and J by 6 bases, leaving 13 bases between them. The CDR3 nucleotides are TGTGCCAGCTCACGGTCCGGGCCCCCCAATGAGCAGTTCTTC. This encodes CASSRSGPPNEQFF.

This chain uses TRBV10-2 with TRBJ2-1; 7 nucleotides agree with TRBD2. Germline V gives CDR1 WSHSY, CDR2 SAAADI. This CDR3 has 14 amino acids. V dropped 8 bases and J dropped 6; count of bases not matched to a gene: 10. CDR3 in amino acids: CASWGGLGGNEQFF. The CDR3 DNA is TGCGCCAGCTGGGGGGGACTGGGGGGCAATGAGCAGTTCTTC.

This chain joins TRBV30 and TRBJ1-5; D not certain. V was pared by 2 bases and J by 4 bases, with 9 bases between. The germline V gene has CDR1 GTSNPN and CDR2 SVGIG (reference sequence). The CDR3 covers 13 residues. CDR3: CAWSTEGNQPQHF. In nucleotides, the CDR3 is TGTGCCTGGAGTACAGAGGGAAATCAGCCCCAGCATTTT.

This chain connects TRBV13 to TRBJ2-7; TRBD2 matches 10 bases. The trim removed 4 bases at V and 3 bases at J, leaving 3 bases unmatched. This CDR3 region has 14 residues. CDR1 PRHDT and CDR2 FYEKMQ come from the germline V gene (reference sequence). CDR3: CASSSGLAFYEQYF. DNA of the CDR3: TGTGCCAGCAGCTCGGGACTAGCGTTCTACGAGCAGTACTTC. Supplemented by reference TRBV13 and TRBJ2-7, the full variable domain reads AAGVIQSPRHLIKEKRETATLKCYPIPRHDTVYWYQQGPGQDPQFLISFYEKMQSDKGSIPDRFSAQQFSDYHSELNMSSLELGDSALYFCASSSGLAFYEQYFGPGTRLTVT.

The CDR3 DNA is TGTGCCACCAGCGGACTAGGGTGGAAACGGAATTCACCCCTCCACTTT. Its protein product is CATSGLGWKRNSPLHF. This chain links TRBV15 with TRBJ1-6; D not resolved. V lost 5 bases and J lost 7, with 18 bases in between. Germline CDR1 LNHNV, CDR2 YYDKDF (reference sequence). This CDR3 contains 16 residues.

This clone was picked up a small number of times. J is TRBJ2-7 and V is TRBV10-2; D gene ambiguous. The CDR3 totals 11 residues. V was pared by 0 bases and J by 5 bases, with 2 bases between. Germline V gene sequence: CDR1 WSHSY, CDR2 SAAADI. CDR3 sequence reads: CASSESNEQYF. The CDR3 DNA is TGCGCCAGCAGTGAGTCTAACGAGCAGTACTTC.

The chain links TRBV7-9 to TRBJ1-4; possibly TRBD1 for D (6 bases). Germline V gives CDR1 SEHNR, CDR2 FQNEAQ (reference sequence). The CDR3 has 16 residues. Trimming left V 3 bases short and J 4 bases short, with 15 bases between. CDR3 nucleotides: TGTGCCAGCAGCTTGGGCGGGACACTACTTAATGAAAAACTGTTTTTT. Amino acid sequence: CASSLGGTLLNEKLFF.

V usage is TRBV9 and J usage is TRBJ1-1; D not certain. This CDR3 comprises 12 residues. The germline CDR1 and CDR2 sequences are SGDLS and YYNGEE. Trimming removed 5 bases from V and 3 bases from J, with 8 bases in between. CDR3 DNA sequence: TGTGCCAGCAGGAGGGCGCACACTGAAGCTTTCTTT. Its protein is CASRRAHTEAFF.

This sequence joins TRBV30 and TRBJ1-6, with TRBD1 as a possible D gene (5 bases). The length of the CDR3 is 14 residues. Trimming shortened V by 4 bases and J by 10 bases, and 17 bases separated the two germline ends. Germline CDR1 and CDR2: GTSNPN and SVGIG (reference sequence). The CDR3 loop is CAWTAGAGRSPLHF. CDR3 bases: TGTGCCTGGACCGCCGGGGCAGGGAGGTCACCCCTCCACTTT.

The rearrangement uses TRBV5-1 and TRBJ2-3; 7 nucleotides line up with TRBD1. CDR3 length: 15 amino acids. V lost 4 bases to trimming and J lost 3 bases; unmatched junction nucleotides: 8. Germline CDR1 is SGHRS and CDR2 is YFSETQ. CDR3 nucleotides: TGCGCCAGCAGCACTCCGGGACAGTCAACAGATACGCAGTATTTT. Amino acid sequence: CASSTPGQSTDTQYF.

This clone has a single count. An end of the junction differs from the germline gene, which may be a read error. V is TRBV6-2 or TRBV6-3 and J is TRBJ2-1; D may be TRBD1 (7 bases). The CDR3 contains 11 residues. Germline V gives CDR1 MNHEY, CDR2 SVGEGT. The CDR3 region has the DNA TGTGCCAGCAGTTTCTTGACAGGGAGGATCTTC. Its protein is CASSFLTGRIF.

The chain has TRBV11-2 and TRBJ2-7; 9 bases fit TRBD2. J lost 1 base, V lost 6 bases, and 4 bases had no gene match. Germline assignment: CDR1 SGHAT and CDR2 FQNNGV. CDR3 length: 14 amino acids. The CDR3 DNA reads as TGTGCCAGCAGTTCGCTAGCGGGGTCCTACGAGCAGTACGTC. Its protein is CASSSLAGSYEQYV.

The genes are TRBV5-1 and TRBJ1-1; TRBD1 aligns across 8 bases. J lost 5 bases, V lost 4 bases, and 10 bases had no gene match. Germline CDR1 is SGHRS and CDR2 is YFSETQ. The CDR3 is 15 amino acids. DNA of the CDR3: TGCGCCAGCAGCGGGAATACAGGGGGACTGACTGAAGCTTTCTTT. It codes for CASSGNTGGLTEAFF. Using reference TRBV5-1 and TRBJ1-1 for the parts outside the CDR3, the full variable domain is KAGVTQTPRYLIKTRGQQVTLSCSPISGHRSVSWYQQTPGQGLQFLFEYFSETQRNKGNFPGRFSGRQFSNSRSEMNVSTLELGDSALYLCASSGNTGGLTEAFFGQGTRLTVV.

V is TRBV19 and J is TRBJ2-5, with no clear D. V lost 3 bases and J lost 0, with 11 bases in between. CDR1 is LNHDA, CDR2 SQIVND, per germline (reference sequence). The CDR3 totals 15 residues. The CDR3 spells CASSIARQYQETQYF. The DNA of the CDR3 is TGTGCCAGTAGTATTGCAAGGCAGTACCAAGAGACCCAGTACTTC.

V gene TRBV29-1 combines with J gene TRBJ2-7; no firm D call. Between the trimmed V and J ends, which lost 6 bases and 0 bases, there was a span of 15 bases. The CDR3 runs to 14 residues. Germline V gene lookup returns CDR1 SQVTM and CDR2 ANQGSEA. The CDR3, as DNA: TGCAGCGTCGTGGAAGCTTCGATCTCCTACGAGCAGTACTTC. Protein product: CSVVEASISYEQYF.

The rearrangement uses TRBV6-5 and TRBJ1-1, with 9 nucleotides matching TRBD1. Germline assignment: CDR1 MNHEY and CDR2 SVGAGI. The length of the CDR3 is 13 residues. V was clipped by 6 bases and J by 9 bases; unmatched bases: 8. CDR3 coding DNA: TGTGCCAGCAGCCAGGGACAGGGCAGTCAAGCTTTCTTT. This translates into CASSQGQGSQAFF.

The chain combines TRBV12-3 or TRBV12-4 with TRBJ1-2; tentative D call: TRBD1 (5 bases). The V end lost 6 bases, the J end lost 1 base, and 6 bases lay between the germline ends. This CDR3 has 12 amino acids. CDR3 region: CASRGLNYGYTF. In DNA form, the CDR3 reads TGTGCCAGCAGGGGACTTAACTATGGCTACACCTTC.

The V and J genes are TRBV27 and TRBJ1-6; 7 bases match TRBD1. CDR1 is MNHEY and CDR2 is SMNVEV in the germline V gene (reference sequence). The V gene end was trimmed by 6 bases and the J gene end by 13 bases; junction bases not matched to a gene: 12. CDR3 size: 14 residues. CDR3 in DNA: TGTGCCAGCAGGACCGGGACAGAGCCTTTCCCCCTCCACTTT. It encodes CASRTGTEPFPLHF.

The chain is built from TRBV10-3 and TRBJ1-3, with 7 positions matching TRBD1. CDR1 and CDR2 (germline): ENHRY, SYGVKD. V lost 6 bases, J lost 0 bases, and 5 bases stayed unmatched. CDR3 length: 15 amino acids. CDR3 loop: CAIRVGQLSGNTIYF. DNA for the CDR3: TGTGCCATCAGGGTGGGACAGCTCTCTGGAAACACCATATATTTT.

This clone was picked up one time. DNA of the CDR3: TGTGCCAGCAGCTTTACGAGAGGTACGCAGTATTTT. As protein: CASSFTRGTQYF. This chain links TRBV5-6 with TRBJ2-3; D is unclear. This CDR3 has 12 residues. The germline V gene encodes CDR1 SGHDT and CDR2 YYEEEE. V dropped 2 bases and J dropped 8 bases, with 9 bases sitting between them.

V and J are TRBV4-2 and TRBJ1-1; D unclear. V lost 0 bases, J lost 1 base, and 12 bases lay in between. There are 16 residues in the CDR3. Germline assignment: CDR1 LGHNA and CDR2 YNFKEQ. CDR3 protein: CASSQDPKIGNTEAFF. DNA for the CDR3: TGTGCCAGCAGCCAAGATCCGAAGATTGGGAACACTGAAGCTTTCTTT.

The chain couples TRBV6-6 to TRBJ2-7; the D call may be TRBD1 or TRBD2 (5 bases each). The germline V gene encodes CDR1 MNHNY and CDR2 SVGAGI (reference sequence). The CDR3 length is 17 residues. Trimming left V 5 bases short and J 9 bases short, with 29 bases between. CDR3 coding DNA: TGTGCCAGCAGTCCAGGCGGTCTCACGGGACGAGGATCCGTGCAGTACTTC. The encoded protein is CASSPGGLTGRGSVQYF.

The chain is built from TRBV19 and TRBJ1-1, with 8 bases that match TRBD1. V was clipped by 3 bases and J by 5 bases; unmatched bases: 5. CDR1 and CDR2 (germline): LNHDA, SQIVND (reference sequence). The CDR3 consists of 14 residues. CDR3 residues: CASSIDRGYTEAFF. CDR3 in DNA: TGTGCCAGTAGTATTGACAGGGGCTATACTGAAGCTTTCTTT.

This chain's CDR3 is CASSLVADYEQYF. The CDR3 nucleotides are TGCGCCAGCAGCTTGGTGGCAGACTACGAGCAGTACTTC. V is TRBV5-1 and J is TRBJ2-7; D gene uncertain. Trimming shortened V by 0 bases and J by 3 bases, and 7 bases separated the two germline ends. The CDR3 is made up of 13 amino acids. CDR1 is SGHRS and CDR2 is YFSETQ in the germline V gene.

The chain links TRBV19 to TRBJ2-2; TRBD1 aligns across 8 bases. Germline V lookup: CDR1 LNHDA, CDR2 SQIVND (reference sequence). The CDR3 extends over 16 amino acids. Trimming at V came to 4 bases and at J to 0 bases, leaving 4 bases not matched to a gene. CDR3 amino acids: CASSTGTGANTGELFF. The CDR3 region has the DNA TGTGCCAGTAGTACGGGGACAGGCGCGAACACCGGGGAGCTGTTTTTT.